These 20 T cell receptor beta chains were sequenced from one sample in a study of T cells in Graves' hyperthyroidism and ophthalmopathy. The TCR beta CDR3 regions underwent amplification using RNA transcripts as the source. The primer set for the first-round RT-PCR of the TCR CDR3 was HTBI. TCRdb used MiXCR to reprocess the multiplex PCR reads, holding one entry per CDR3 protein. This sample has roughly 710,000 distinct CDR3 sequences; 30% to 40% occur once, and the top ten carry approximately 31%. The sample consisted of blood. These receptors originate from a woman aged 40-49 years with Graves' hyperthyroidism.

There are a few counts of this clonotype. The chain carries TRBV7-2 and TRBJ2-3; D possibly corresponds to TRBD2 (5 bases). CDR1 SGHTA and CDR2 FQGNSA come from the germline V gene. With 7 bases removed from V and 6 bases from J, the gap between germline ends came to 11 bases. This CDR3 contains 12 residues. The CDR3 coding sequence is TGTGCCAGCACCCCGGGGTGGGATACGCAGTATTTT. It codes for CASTPGWDTQYF. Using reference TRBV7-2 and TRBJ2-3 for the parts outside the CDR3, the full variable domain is GAGVSQSPSNKVTEKGKDVELRCDPISGHTALYWYRQSLGQGLEFLIYFQGNSAPDKSGLPSDRFSAERTGGSVSTLTIQRTQQEDSAVYLCASTPGWDTQYFGPGTRLTVL.

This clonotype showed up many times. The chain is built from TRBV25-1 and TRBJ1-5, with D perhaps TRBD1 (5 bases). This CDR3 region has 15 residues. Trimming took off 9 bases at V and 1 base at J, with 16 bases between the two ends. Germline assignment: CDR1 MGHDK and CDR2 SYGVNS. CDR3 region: CASRPGGTSNQPQHF. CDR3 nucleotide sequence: TGTGCCAGTCGACCGGGGGGTACGAGCAATCAGCCCCAGCATTTT.

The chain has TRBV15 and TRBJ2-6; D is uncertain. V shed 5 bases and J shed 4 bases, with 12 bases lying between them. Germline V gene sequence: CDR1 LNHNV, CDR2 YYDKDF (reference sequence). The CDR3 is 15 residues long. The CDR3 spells CATSLRPAGANVLTF. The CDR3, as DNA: TGTGCCACCAGCCTTCGTCCCGCGGGGGCCAACGTCCTGACTTTC. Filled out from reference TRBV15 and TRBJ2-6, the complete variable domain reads DAMVIQNPRYQVTQFGKPVTLSCSQTLNHNVMYWYQQKSSQAPKLLFHYYDKDFNNEADTPDNFQSRRPNTSFCFLDIRSPGLGDTAMYLCATSLRPAGANVLTFGAGSRLTVL.

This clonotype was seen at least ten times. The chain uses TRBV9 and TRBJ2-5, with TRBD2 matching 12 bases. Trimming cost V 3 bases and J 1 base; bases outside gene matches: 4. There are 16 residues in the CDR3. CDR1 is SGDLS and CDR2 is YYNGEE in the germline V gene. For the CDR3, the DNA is TGTGCCAGCAGCGCAGGGACTAGCGGGCTCCAAGAGACCCAGTACTTC. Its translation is CASSAGTSGLQETQYF.

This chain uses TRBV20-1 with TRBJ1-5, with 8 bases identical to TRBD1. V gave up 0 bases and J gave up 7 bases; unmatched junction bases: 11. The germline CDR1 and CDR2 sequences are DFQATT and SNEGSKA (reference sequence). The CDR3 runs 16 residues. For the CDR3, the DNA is TGCAGTGCTAGAGATTTTAGGCAGGGGGCCAACCAGCCCCAGCATTTT. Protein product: CSARDFRQGANQPQHF.

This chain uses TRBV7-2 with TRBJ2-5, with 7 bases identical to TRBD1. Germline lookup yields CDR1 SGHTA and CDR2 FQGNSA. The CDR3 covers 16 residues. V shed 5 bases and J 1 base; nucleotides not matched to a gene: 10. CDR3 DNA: TGTGCCAGCAGCCCCAGTGGGACAGTACCCCAAGAGACCCAGTACTTC. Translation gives CASSPSGTVPQETQYF.

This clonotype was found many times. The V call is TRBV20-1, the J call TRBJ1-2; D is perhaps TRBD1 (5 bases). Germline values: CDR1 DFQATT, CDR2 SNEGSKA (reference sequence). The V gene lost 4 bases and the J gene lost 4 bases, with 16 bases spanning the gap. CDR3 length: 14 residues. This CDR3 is CSAKTGAFGYGYTF. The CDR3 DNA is TGCAGTGCTAAGACCGGGGCCTTTGGCTATGGCTACACCTTC.

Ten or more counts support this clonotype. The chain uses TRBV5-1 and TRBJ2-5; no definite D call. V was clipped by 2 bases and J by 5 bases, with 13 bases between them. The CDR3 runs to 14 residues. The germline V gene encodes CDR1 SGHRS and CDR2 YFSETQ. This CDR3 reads CASSFNIPGETQYF. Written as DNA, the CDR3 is TGCGCCAGCAGCTTTAACATCCCCGGGGAGACCCAGTACTTC.

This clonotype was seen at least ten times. The CDR3 DNA reads TGCGCCAGCAGCCAGGAAACAGGGGTCTATGGCTACACCTTC. Translation: CASSQETGVYGYTF. The rearrangement uses TRBV4-1 and TRBJ1-2; 7 nucleotides line up with TRBD1. Germline-derived CDR1 and CDR2 are MGHRA and YSYEKL. J was trimmed by 4 bases and V by 3 bases; bases with no gene match: 5. The CDR3 has 14 amino acids.

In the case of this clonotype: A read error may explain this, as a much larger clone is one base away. The CDR3: CASSLDLSYAEAFF. Written as DNA, the CDR3 is TGTGCCAGCAGCTTAGATCTGTCGTACGCTGAAGCTTTCTTT. The chain joins TRBV7-6 to TRBJ1-1; D gene ambiguous. CDR1 and CDR2 (germline): SGHVS, FNYEAQ. Trimming took off 1 base at V and 6 bases at J, with 12 bases between the two ends. The CDR3 loop spans 14 amino acids.

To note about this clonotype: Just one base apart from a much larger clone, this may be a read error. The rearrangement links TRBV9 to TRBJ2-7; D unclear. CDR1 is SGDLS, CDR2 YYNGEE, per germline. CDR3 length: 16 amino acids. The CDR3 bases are TGTGCCAGCAGCGTCGGGCCTACCTTAAGCTCCTACGAGCGGTACTTC. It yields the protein CASSVGPTLSSYERYF.

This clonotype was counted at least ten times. CDR3 in amino acids: CASSSRTGNYGYTF. The CDR3 nucleotides read TGTGCCAGCAGCTCAAGGACAGGGAACTATGGCTACACCTTC. The V and J genes are TRBV7-8 and TRBJ1-2; 8 bases line up with TRBD1. Trimming removed 4 bases from V and 2 bases from J; junction bases left unmatched: 3. Germline V gene sequence: CDR1 SGHVS, CDR2 FQNEAQ. CDR3 length: 14 amino acids. The variable domain in full, with the rest retrieved from reference TRBV7-8 and TRBJ1-2, is GAGVSQSPRYKVAKRGQDVALRCDPISGHVSLFWYQQALGQGPEFLTYFQNEAQLDKSGLPSDRFFAERPEGSVSTLKIQRTQQEDSAVYLCASSSRTGNYGYTFGSGTRLTVV.

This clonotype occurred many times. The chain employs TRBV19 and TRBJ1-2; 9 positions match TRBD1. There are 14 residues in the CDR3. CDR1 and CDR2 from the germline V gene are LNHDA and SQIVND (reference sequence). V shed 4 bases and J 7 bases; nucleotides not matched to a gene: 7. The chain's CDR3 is CASSRDRDRGGYTF. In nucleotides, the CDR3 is TGTGCCAGTAGTAGGGACAGGGATCGCGGTGGCTACACCTTC.

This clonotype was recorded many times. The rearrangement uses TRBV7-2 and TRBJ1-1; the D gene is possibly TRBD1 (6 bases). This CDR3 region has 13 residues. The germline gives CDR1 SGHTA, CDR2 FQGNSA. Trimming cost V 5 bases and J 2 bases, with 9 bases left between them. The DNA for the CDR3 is TGTGCCAGCAGCATGGACAGAAACACTGAAGCTTTCTTT. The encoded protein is CASSMDRNTEAFF.

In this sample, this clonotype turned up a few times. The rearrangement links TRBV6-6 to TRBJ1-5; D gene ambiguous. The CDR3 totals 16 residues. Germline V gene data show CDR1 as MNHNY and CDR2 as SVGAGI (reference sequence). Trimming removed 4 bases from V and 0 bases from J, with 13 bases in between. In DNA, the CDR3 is TGTGCCAGCAGTTGGCCCCAGGCGGGTAGCAATCAGCCCCAGCATTTT. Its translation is CASSWPQAGSNQPQHF.

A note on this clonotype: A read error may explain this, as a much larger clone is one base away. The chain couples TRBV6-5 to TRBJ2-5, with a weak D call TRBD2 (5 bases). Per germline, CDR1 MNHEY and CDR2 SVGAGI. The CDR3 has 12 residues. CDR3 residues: CAISYERATQYF. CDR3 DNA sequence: TGTGCCATCAGTTACGAGAGGGCGACCCAGTACTTC.

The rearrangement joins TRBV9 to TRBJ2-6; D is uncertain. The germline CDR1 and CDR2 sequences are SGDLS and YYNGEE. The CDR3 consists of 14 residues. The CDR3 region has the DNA TGTGCTAGACCTCCGGGTTCTGGGGCCAACGTCCTGACTTTC. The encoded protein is CARPPGSGANVLTF.

The chain's CDR3 is CASSQGRRQGGDTQYF. For the CDR3, the DNA is TGTGCCAGCAGCCAAGGTCGGAGACAGGGTGGAGATACGCAGTATTTT. The V and J genes are TRBV25-1 and TRBJ2-3; 7 positions match TRBD1. CDR3 length: 16 amino acids. J gave up 5 bases and V 6 bases, and 14 bases lay outside the gene matches. CDR1 and CDR2 from the germline V gene are MGHDK and SYGVNS.

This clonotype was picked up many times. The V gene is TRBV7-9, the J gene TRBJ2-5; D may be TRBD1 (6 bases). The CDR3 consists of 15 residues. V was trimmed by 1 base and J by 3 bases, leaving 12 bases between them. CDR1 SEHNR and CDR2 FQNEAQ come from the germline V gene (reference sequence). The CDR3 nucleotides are TGTGCCAGCAGCTTAGGCCTGACAGGAGAAGAGACCCAGTACTTC. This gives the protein CASSLGLTGEETQYF.

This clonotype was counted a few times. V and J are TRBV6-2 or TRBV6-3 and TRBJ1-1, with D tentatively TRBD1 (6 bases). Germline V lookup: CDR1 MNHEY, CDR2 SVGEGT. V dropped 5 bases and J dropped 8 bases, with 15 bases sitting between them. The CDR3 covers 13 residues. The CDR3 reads CASSLFDRREAFF. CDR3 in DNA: TGTGCCAGCAGTCTCTTCGACAGGAGGGAAGCTTTCTTT.